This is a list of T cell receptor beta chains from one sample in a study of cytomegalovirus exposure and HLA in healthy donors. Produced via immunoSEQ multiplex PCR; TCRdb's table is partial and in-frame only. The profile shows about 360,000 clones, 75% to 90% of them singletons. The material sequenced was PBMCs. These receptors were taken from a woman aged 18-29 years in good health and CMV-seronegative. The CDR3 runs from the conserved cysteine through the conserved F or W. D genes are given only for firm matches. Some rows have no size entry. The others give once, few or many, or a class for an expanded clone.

CDR3nt: TGTGCCAGCAGCTTTTGGGGCAGTGAAGCTTTCTTT; CDR3aa: CASSFWGSEAFF; j_gene: TRBJ1-1; abundance: .; d_gene: .; v_gene: TRBV5-4
CDR3nt: TGTGCCAGCAAGCTCTTCGGGACAGGGGCCCACGAGCAGTACTTC; CDR3aa: CASKLFGTGAHEQYF; j_gene: TRBJ2-7; abundance: few; d_gene: TRBD1; v_gene: TRBV28
CDR3nt: TGTGCCAGCAGTTTCGGGCGCCTAGGGGGGACCCAGTACTTC; CDR3aa: CASSFGRLGGTQYF; j_gene: TRBJ2-5; abundance: once; d_gene: .; v_gene: TRBV6-5
CDR3nt: TGTGCCAGCAAAGAAGCCCCGGGACTAGTAGGGTCAGATACGCAGTATTTT; CDR3aa: CASKEAPGLVGSDTQYF; j_gene: TRBJ2-3; abundance: .; d_gene: TRBD2; v_gene: TRBV2
CDR3nt: TGTGCCAGCCTACTCACCGGGACAGGGAGAGGTCAGCCCCAGCATTTT; CDR3aa: CASLLTGTGRGQPQHF; j_gene: TRBJ1-5; abundance: .; d_gene: TRBD1; v_gene: TRBV28
CDR3nt: TGCGCCAGCAGCCCTCAAGCGGCTAGCGGGCAAGAGACCCAGTACTTC; CDR3aa: CASSPQAASGQETQYF; j_gene: TRBJ2-5; abundance: .; d_gene: TRBD2; v_gene: TRBV4-1
CDR3nt: TGTGCCAGCAGCCACAGGGTTGGGGCCAACGTCCTGACTTTC; CDR3aa: CASSHRVGANVLTF; j_gene: TRBJ2-6; abundance: .; d_gene: .; v_gene: TRBV2
CDR3nt: TGTGCCAGGCAGACAGGGGGGCACGACACACACACTGAAGCTTTCTTT; CDR3aa: CARQTGGHDTHTEAFF; j_gene: TRBJ1-1; abundance: .; d_gene: TRBD1; v_gene: TRBV28
CDR3nt: TGTGCCAGCAGTCGACAGGGGGCGCATGAAAAACTGTTTTTT; CDR3aa: CASSRQGAHEKLFF; j_gene: TRBJ1-4; abundance: .; d_gene: TRBD1; v_gene: TRBV2
CDR3nt: TGTGCCAGCAGTCTCTCGGGACTAGCGTACGAGCAGTACTTC; CDR3aa: CASSLSGLAYEQYF; j_gene: TRBJ2-7; abundance: .; d_gene: TRBD2; v_gene: TRBV27
CDR3nt: TGTGCCAGCAGTGAACTATCCAATCGTGAAGATACGCAGTATTTT; CDR3aa: CASSELSNREDTQYF; j_gene: TRBJ2-3; abundance: .; d_gene: .; v_gene: TRBV2
CDR3nt: TGTGCCAGCAGTGACTTGAGGCCCGGGACAATAAGCAATCAGCCCCAGCATTTT; CDR3aa: CASSDLRPGTISNQPQHF; j_gene: TRBJ1-5; abundance: .; d_gene: .; v_gene: TRBV6-4
CDR3nt: TGTGCCAGCAGCTTAGGACTAGCGCATCCTCGGCAGTACTTC; CDR3aa: CASSLGLAHPRQYF; j_gene: TRBJ2-7; abundance: .; d_gene: TRBD2; v_gene: TRBV13
CDR3nt: TGTGCCAGCAGGGGAAGCGGGGGTAGCTCCTACGAGCAGTACTTC; CDR3aa: CASRGSGGSSYEQYF; j_gene: TRBJ2-7; abundance: .; d_gene: TRBD2; v_gene: TRBV6-9
CDR3nt: TGCGCCAGCAGCCACGATCCACTAGCGGGGGTATACAATGAGCAGTTCTTC; CDR3aa: CASSHDPLAGVYNEQFF; j_gene: TRBJ2-1; abundance: .; d_gene: TRBD2; v_gene: TRBV4-1
CDR3nt: TGCGCCAGCAGCTTGGCGGGGGGGCGTGAGACCCAGTACTTC; CDR3aa: CASSLAGGRETQYF; j_gene: TRBJ2-5; abundance: .; d_gene: TRBD2; v_gene: TRBV5-1
CDR3nt: TGTGCCAGCAGTGCCCTAGCGGTCTACAATGAGCAGTTCTTC; CDR3aa: CASSALAVYNEQFF; j_gene: TRBJ2-1; abundance: .; d_gene: TRBD2; v_gene: TRBV2
CDR3nt: TGTGCCAGCAGCGGGAACACTGAAGCTTTCTTT; CDR3aa: CASSGNTEAFF; j_gene: TRBJ1-1; abundance: .; d_gene: .; v_gene: TRBV27
CDR3nt: TGTGCCAGCAGCCAAGCCCCTTGGACAGCTGAAGCTTTCTTT; CDR3aa: CASSQAPWTAEAFF; j_gene: TRBJ1-1; abundance: .; d_gene: .; v_gene: TRBV14
CDR3nt: TGTGCCAGCAGTTTCTCTGACAGTATAGGAACCCCATATGGCTACACCTTC; CDR3aa: CASSFSDSIGTPYGYTF; j_gene: TRBJ1-2; abundance: .; d_gene: .; v_gene: TRBV27
CDR3nt: TGTGCCAGCAGTTTAGTAGGGACAGGGAAAAATGAGCAGTTCTTC; CDR3aa: CASSLVGTGKNEQFF; j_gene: TRBJ2-1; abundance: .; d_gene: TRBD1; v_gene: TRBV27
CDR3nt: TGTGCCAGCAGCTCACAGGCTAACTATGGCTACACCTTC; CDR3aa: CASSSQANYGYTF; j_gene: TRBJ1-2; abundance: .; d_gene: .; v_gene: TRBV5-4
CDR3nt: TGTGCCAGCAGTGAGGCCAGGGGCTCCTACAATGAGCAGTTCTTC; CDR3aa: CASSEARGSYNEQFF; j_gene: TRBJ2-1; abundance: .; d_gene: .; v_gene: TRBV2
CDR3nt: TGCGCCAGCAGCTTTGCGCTCCGGGACAGCTCTGGCTACACCTTC; CDR3aa: CASSFALRDSSGYTF; j_gene: TRBJ1-2; abundance: .; d_gene: TRBD1; v_gene: TRBV5-1
CDR3nt: TGTGCCAGCAGTTTGGAACAGGGGGCAAGTGAGCAGTACTTC; CDR3aa: CASSLEQGASEQYF; j_gene: TRBJ2-7; abundance: few; d_gene: TRBD1; v_gene: TRBV28
CDR3nt: TGTGCCAGCAGCCAAGAGGACAGCTTCTACGAGCAGTACTTC; CDR3aa: CASSQEDSFYEQYF; j_gene: TRBJ2-7; abundance: .; d_gene: .; v_gene: TRBV4-2
CDR3nt: TGCGCCAGCAGCCTACAGCGGGGGGGCCGCTACGAGCAGTACTTC; CDR3aa: CASSLQRGGRYEQYF; j_gene: TRBJ2-7; abundance: .; d_gene: TRBD2; v_gene: TRBV5-1
CDR3nt: TGTGCCAGCAGCCCCGGACTAGCGGGAGGGCCCGACACCGGGGAGCTGTTTTTT; CDR3aa: CASSPGLAGGPDTGELFF; j_gene: TRBJ2-2; abundance: .; d_gene: TRBD2; v_gene: TRBV28
CDR3nt: TGTGCCAGCAGCGAACGGACAGGACCGAACACTGAAGCTTTCTTT; CDR3aa: CASSERTGPNTEAFF; j_gene: TRBJ1-1; abundance: .; d_gene: TRBD1; v_gene: TRBV13
CDR3nt: TGTGCCAGCAGCGGGGTCAAGGAGGCCTACGAGCAGTACTTC; CDR3aa: CASSGVKEAYEQYF; j_gene: TRBJ2-7; abundance: few; d_gene: .; v_gene: TRBV2
CDR3nt: TGTGCCAGCAGCTCCCAGGCAGATACGCAGTATTTT; CDR3aa: CASSSQADTQYF; j_gene: TRBJ2-3; abundance: once; d_gene: .; v_gene: TRBV7-9
CDR3nt: TGTGCCAGCTACAAAGGGGACTCCCGGAACGATGAGCAGTTCTTC; CDR3aa: CASYKGDSRNDEQFF; j_gene: TRBJ2-1; abundance: .; d_gene: .; v_gene: TRBV6-1
CDR3nt: TGTGCCAGCAGCTCCCGTAAAGAGCCGCAGGGCGAGCAGTACTTC; CDR3aa: CASSSRKEPQGEQYF; j_gene: TRBJ2-7; abundance: .; d_gene: .; v_gene: TRBV13
CDR3nt: TGCGCCAGCAGCCAAGATACGGCGGCTTTATACAATGAGCAGTTCTTC; CDR3aa: CASSQDTAALYNEQFF; j_gene: TRBJ2-1; abundance: once; d_gene: .; v_gene: TRBV4-1
CDR3nt: TGTGCCAGCAGCTCACCGACAGAGCTTCTTGAAGCTTTCTTT; CDR3aa: CASSSPTELLEAFF; j_gene: TRBJ1-1; abundance: .; d_gene: .; v_gene: TRBV13
CDR3nt: TGTGCCAGCAGTGAAATCGCAGGGGCCGCGTCTAATGAAAAACTGTTTTTT; CDR3aa: CASSEIAGAASNEKLFF; j_gene: TRBJ1-4; abundance: .; d_gene: .; v_gene: TRBV6-1
CDR3nt: TGTGCCAGCAGTTGGACTAGCGGGAGTTCCTACAATGAGCAGTTCTTC; CDR3aa: CASSWTSGSSYNEQFF; j_gene: TRBJ2-1; abundance: .; d_gene: TRBD2; v_gene: TRBV25-1
CDR3nt: TGCAGCGCACGGGAGGACACCGGGGAGCTGTTTTTT; CDR3aa: CSAREDTGELFF; j_gene: TRBJ2-2; abundance: .; d_gene: TRBD2; v_gene: TRBV29-1
CDR3nt: TGTGCCGGCGGACAGGCGAAAACTGAAGCTTTCTTT; CDR3aa: CAGGQAKTEAFF; j_gene: TRBJ1-1; abundance: .; d_gene: TRBD1; v_gene: TRBV6-1
CDR3nt: TGTGCCAGCAGTTTAGGCAGAAGCTCCTACAATGAGCAGTTCTTC; CDR3aa: CASSLGRSSYNEQFF; j_gene: TRBJ2-1; abundance: .; d_gene: .; v_gene: TRBV28
CDR3nt: TGTGCCAGTAGCTGGGGGACAGGGCTTATCAATCAGCCCCAGCATTTT; CDR3aa: CASSWGTGLINQPQHF; j_gene: TRBJ1-5; abundance: .; d_gene: TRBD1; v_gene: TRBV19
CDR3nt: TGTGCCAGCAGTTTCGGGGTAGGTTACACTGAAGCTTTCTTT; CDR3aa: CASSFGVGYTEAFF; j_gene: TRBJ1-1; abundance: .; d_gene: .; v_gene: TRBV28
CDR3nt: TGTGCCAGTAGTATAGTGGCCAGGGCAAACAAAAACATTCAGTACTTC; CDR3aa: CASSIVARANKNIQYF; j_gene: TRBJ2-4; abundance: .; d_gene: .; v_gene: TRBV19
CDR3nt: TGTGCCAGCAGAGCCCTCCGCGGCTACACCTTC; CDR3aa: CASRALRGYTF; j_gene: TRBJ1-2; abundance: .; d_gene: .; v_gene: TRBV6-5
CDR3nt: TGTGCCAGCAGTGAAGAAGCTAGCGGGGTCTACAATGAGCAGTTCTTC; CDR3aa: CASSEEASGVYNEQFF; j_gene: TRBJ2-1; abundance: .; d_gene: TRBD2; v_gene: TRBV6-1
CDR3nt: TGTGCCAGCAGAAGGTGGGACTTCTCGCTTGAGCAGTTCTTC; CDR3aa: CASRRWDFSLEQFF; j_gene: TRBJ2-1; abundance: .; d_gene: .; v_gene: TRBV28
CDR3nt: TGTGCCAGCAGCTTACAGGGGCCTTCCTACGAGCAGTACTTC; CDR3aa: CASSLQGPSYEQYF; j_gene: TRBJ2-7; abundance: .; d_gene: TRBD1; v_gene: TRBV5-5
CDR3nt: TGTGCCAGCAGCTTAAGGGGACTAGCCGTGGGGCAAGAGACCCAGTACTTC; CDR3aa: CASSLRGLAVGQETQYF; j_gene: TRBJ2-5; abundance: .; d_gene: TRBD2; v_gene: TRBV11-2
CDR3nt: TGTGCCAGCAGCCACACATTTCGGGGAGGGAGAGGTGAGCAGTACTTC; CDR3aa: CASSHTFRGGRGEQYF; j_gene: TRBJ2-7; abundance: .; d_gene: TRBD2; v_gene: TRBV4-2
CDR3nt: TGTGCCAGCAGCAACGCTGGGGGGAGGAATAATTCACCCCTCCACTTT; CDR3aa: CASSNAGGRNNSPLHF; j_gene: TRBJ1-6; abundance: .; d_gene: .; v_gene: TRBV7-9
CDR3nt: TGTGCCAGCAGTGACTCGTGGGAGGTCGGGGCAGCTTTCTTT; CDR3aa: CASSDSWEVGAAFF; j_gene: TRBJ1-1; abundance: .; d_gene: .; v_gene: TRBV6-4